Sequencing of this T cell receptor beta chain was carried out in a study of yellow fever vaccine responses in identical twins (dated by TCRdb to 2016 to 2019). The study in broad terms: Focusing on identical twins, the study followed the T cell clones that responded to the vaccine, and did so with precision.

The investigation overall reported the following: The authors reported that the T cell response to vaccination in identical twins appeared partly convergent and partly personalized.

With regard to this clonotype: Its antigen specificity is not known. Base qualities are not provided; no much larger clone lies one nucleotide away.

The CDR3 covers 13 residues, taking in both the cysteine and the phenylalanine. Left in the record is the CDR3 DNA by itself, 39 bases read in frame from the first base. The germline V gene (reference sequence) sets CDR1 to DFQATT and CDR2 to SNEGSKA. The V end gives up 6 bases and the J end 3 bases, leaving 8 bases in the junction not matched to a gene. The library was produced with RT-PCR. Instrument used: Illumina HiSeq 2500. TCRdb reanalyzed the raw reads on its own, using fastp at Q25 for trimming and MiXCR for clone calling, and kept in-frame beta chains. For every CDR3 protein sequence, its rows merge into one entry that carries the most common genes and DNA. Present in this sample are fewer than 3,000 distinct CDR3 sequences, roughly four fifths of which were seen just once. The ten largest clonotypes hold 9.5% to 13% of the sample.

The sequence joins TRBV20-1 to TRBJ2-7; TRBD2 agrees with 7 junctional bases. This material consisted of T cells from blood (PBMCs), unsorted or a sorted subset (not recorded which), taken before or after yellow fever vaccination (not recorded which). This sequence was found in a female donor who received the yellow fever vaccine. The CDR3 is CSAGGSSHYEQYF. The DNA reads TGCAGTGCCGGGGGGAGTTCTCACTACGAGCAGTACTTC.